This T cell receptor beta chain came from a study of blood T cells in healthy people across ages. Healthy Caucasians from Russia aged roughly 6 to 90 served as donors. Every donor contributed roughly 11 milliliters of peripheral blood by blood draw. Total RNA amounts of at least 6 micrograms were extracted per sample. With a J-beta primer mix and a sample-barcoded 5' primer, a second PCR ran 7 to 11 cycles. One entry per CDR3 protein, called by TCRdb with MiXCR from the 5' RACE reads. The sample includes 660,000 or so distinct CDR3 sequences, roughly 53% of them seen just once. The material sequenced was blood. The receptor comes from a man in his sixties in good health.

The DNA of the CDR3 is TGCGCCAGCAGCTTGGAGGGGGGATCGGAAAACATTCAGTACTTC. It yields the protein CASSLEGGSENIQYF. This rearrangement joins TRBV5-1 to TRBJ2-4; tentatively, D is TRBD1 or TRBD2 (6 bases each). The CDR3 has 15 amino acids. Per the germline V gene, CDR1 is SGHRS and CDR2 is YFSETQ. V was clipped by 0 bases and J by 5 bases, with 12 bases between them.